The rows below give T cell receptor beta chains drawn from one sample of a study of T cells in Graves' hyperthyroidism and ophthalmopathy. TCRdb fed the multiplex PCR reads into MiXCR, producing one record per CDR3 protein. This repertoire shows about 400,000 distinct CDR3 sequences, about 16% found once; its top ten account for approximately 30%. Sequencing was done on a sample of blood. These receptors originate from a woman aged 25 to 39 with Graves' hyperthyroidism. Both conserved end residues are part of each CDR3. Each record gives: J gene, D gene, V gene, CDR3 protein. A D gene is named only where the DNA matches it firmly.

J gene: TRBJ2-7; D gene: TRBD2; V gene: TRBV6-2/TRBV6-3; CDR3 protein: CASSYGREHSYEQYF
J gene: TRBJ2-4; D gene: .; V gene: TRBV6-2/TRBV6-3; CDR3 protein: CASSLRMRETKNIQYF
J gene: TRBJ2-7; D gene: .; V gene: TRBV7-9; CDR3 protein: CASSFTLGVEQYF
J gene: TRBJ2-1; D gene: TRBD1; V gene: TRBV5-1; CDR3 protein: CASSPGTDNYNEQFF
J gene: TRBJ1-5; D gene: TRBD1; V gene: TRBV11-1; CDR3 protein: CASSLGTGKNQPQHF
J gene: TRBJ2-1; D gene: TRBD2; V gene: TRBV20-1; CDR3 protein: CSARDILAGLNEQFF
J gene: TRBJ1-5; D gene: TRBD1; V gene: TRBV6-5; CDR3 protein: CASSYGTGIEPQHF
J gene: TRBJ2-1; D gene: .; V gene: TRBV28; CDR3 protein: CASSQDSYNEQFF
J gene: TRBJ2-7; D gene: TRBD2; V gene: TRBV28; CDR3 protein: CASKEGGSSYEQYF
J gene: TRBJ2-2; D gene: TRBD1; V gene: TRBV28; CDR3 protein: CASILGDREAGELFF
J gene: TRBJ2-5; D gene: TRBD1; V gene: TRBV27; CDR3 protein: CASSSGTGGRETQYF
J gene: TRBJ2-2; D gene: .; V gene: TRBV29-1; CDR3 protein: CSVGGTGPSGTGELFF
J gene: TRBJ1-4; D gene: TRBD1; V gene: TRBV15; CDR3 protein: CATSRGEGAREKLFF
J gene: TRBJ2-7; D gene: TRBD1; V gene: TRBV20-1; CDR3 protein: CSARDKSTGAYEQYF
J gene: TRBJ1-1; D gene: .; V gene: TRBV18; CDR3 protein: CASSPYRDDTEAFF
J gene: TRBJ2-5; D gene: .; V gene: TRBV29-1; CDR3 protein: CSVERRLAQETQYF
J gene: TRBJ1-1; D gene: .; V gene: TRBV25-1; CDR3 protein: CASSDQVTEAFF
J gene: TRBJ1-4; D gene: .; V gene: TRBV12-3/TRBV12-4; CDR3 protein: CASSPDSPYVEKLFF
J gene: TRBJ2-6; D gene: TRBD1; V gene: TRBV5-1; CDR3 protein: CASSLAVQGANGANVLTF
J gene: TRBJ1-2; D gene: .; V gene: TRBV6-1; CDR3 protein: CASSEAGTADYGYTF
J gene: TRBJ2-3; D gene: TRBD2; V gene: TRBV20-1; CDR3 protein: CSARALAGTDTQYF
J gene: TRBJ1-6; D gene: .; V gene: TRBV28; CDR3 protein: CASSFSVGGNLGSPLHF
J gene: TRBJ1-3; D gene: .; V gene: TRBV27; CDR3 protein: CASIGHGNTIYF